This passage covers 9 T cell receptor beta chains from one sample sequenced in a study of blood T cells in healthy people across ages. A J-beta primer mix and a sample-barcoded 5' primer were used in a second PCR of about 7 to 12 cycles. MiXCR, applied by TCRdb to the 5' RACE reads, yields one record per CDR3 protein. The data contain over 500,000 distinct CDR3 sequences, about 51% of them singletons. Material for sequencing was blood. The receptor source for this set is a woman of 80 years or more in good health.

This clonotype has a count of ten or more. This chain uses TRBV27 with TRBJ2-3, with 12 bases that match TRBD2. CDR3 length: 13 amino acids. Germline-derived CDR1 and CDR2 are MNHEY and SMNVEV (reference sequence). With 6 bases clipped from V and 14 bases from J, the junction kept 9 bases outside the gene matches. The CDR3 protein is CASRRTSGAVRYF. In DNA form, the CDR3 reads TGTGCCAGCAGACGGACTAGCGGGGCGGTGAGGTATTTT.

The chain links TRBV7-2 to TRBJ2-3; 7 nucleotides agree with TRBD2. The CDR3 sequence is 15 residues long. The trim removed 4 bases at V and 2 bases at J, leaving 6 bases unmatched. Germline assignment: CDR1 SGHTA and CDR2 FQGNSA. The CDR3 bases are TGTGCCAGCAGCTCAGCGGGGTCCGACACAGATACGCAGTATTTT. It translates to CASSSAGSDTDTQYF.

The table lists this clonotype with a few counts. The junction shows a germline mismatch at one end, possibly a read error. V and J are TRBV20-1 and TRBJ2-1, with 10 bases that match TRBD2. The CDR3 has 18 amino acids. CDR1 and CDR2 (germline): DFQATT, SNEGSKA (reference sequence). CDR3 residues: CGARAWLAGVRPGNEQFF. CDR3 sequence (DNA): TGCGGTGCTAGAGCCTGGCTAGCGGGAGTGAGGCCTGGCAATGAGCAGTTCTTC.

This clonotype appeared many times. The rearrangement links TRBV24-1 to TRBJ2-3, with TRBD1 matching over 8 bases. V was pared by 4 bases and J by 4 bases, with 3 bases of the junction left unmatched. This CDR3 is built from 14 residues. Germline assignment: CDR1 KGHDR and CDR2 SFDVKD. The CDR3 nucleotides read TGTGCCACCAGTGACACGGGACAGGCAGATACGCAGTATTTT. As protein: CATSDTGQADTQYF.

This clonotype was seen more than once but under ten times. The rearrangement uses TRBV12-3 or TRBV12-4 and TRBJ2-6, with 8 bases lining up with TRBD1. V was pared by 5 bases and J by 3 bases, with 3 bases of the junction left unmatched. The CDR3 is 15 amino acids. CDR3 coding DNA: TGTGCCAGCAGTATGACAGGGGTTGGGGCCAACGTCCTGACTTTC. Translated, it gives CASSMTGVGANVLTF.

About this clonotype: This may be a read error: a much more frequent sequence differs by one nucleotide. The chain couples TRBV18 to TRBJ1-4, with unresolved D. The CDR3 covers 15 residues. CDR1 is KGHSH and CDR2 is LQKENI in the germline V gene. The V end was cut by 2 bases, the J end by 8 bases, with 15 bases between. The CDR3 here is CASSPGLAPDEKLFF. The CDR3 bases are TGTGCCAGCTCACCAGGCCTCGCACCGGACGAAAAACTGTTTTTT.

This clonotype has just one count. The chain combines TRBV5-1 with TRBJ1-2; 8 nucleotides align to TRBD1. This CDR3 contains 15 residues. Germline lookup yields CDR1 SGHRS and CDR2 YFSETQ. Losses at the gene ends were 3 bases for V and 6 bases for J; bases not matched to a gene: 10. The CDR3 is CASSSLPDRGHGYTF. CDR3 nucleotide sequence: TGCGCCAGCAGCTCGCTTCCTGACAGGGGACATGGCTACACCTTC.

The chain employs TRBV7-2 and TRBJ2-3, with D hard to call. V dropped 7 bases and J dropped 3 bases, with 17 bases sitting between them. The CDR3 covers 15 residues. CDR1 is SGHTA, CDR2 FQGNSA, per germline. DNA of the CDR3: TGTGCCAGCACCCCCTGGGGTAGTTCTACAGATACGCAGTATTTT. It translates to CASTPWGSSTDTQYF.

The rearrangement joins TRBV11-3 to TRBJ1-2; 10 positions agree with TRBD1. Germline CDR1 SGHNT, CDR2 YENEEA. J lost 6 bases, V lost 2 bases, and 6 bases had no gene match. This CDR3 contains 15 residues. The CDR3: CASSLPGTGEDGYTF. In nucleotides, the CDR3 is TGTGCCAGCAGCTTACCCGGGACAGGGGAAGATGGCTACACCTTC.